The 8 T cell receptor beta chains listed next were all sequenced from one sample in a study of OX40 agonist ivuxolimab in advanced cancers. TCRdb's table, derived via immunoSEQ multiplex PCR, lists solely in-frame clones and lacks some. This sample has over 60,000 clones, with 80% to 90% found just once. Sequencing was performed on CD4+ or CD8+ T cells sorted from blood, taken in a trial of the OX40 agonist ivuxolimab. The receptors originated from an adult with an advanced solid tumor such as melanoma, head and neck, liver or kidney cancer.

The V gene is TRBV7-3, the J gene TRBJ1-3; D is unresolved. Per the germline V gene, CDR1 is SGHTA and CDR2 is FQGTGA. V dropped 2 bases and J dropped 4 bases, with 3 bases sitting between them. This CDR3 comprises 12 residues. For the CDR3, the DNA is TGTGCCAGCAGCTTAGACGGAAACACCATATATTTT. This translates into CASSLDGNTIYF.

The V and J genes are TRBV27 and TRBJ2-1, with 9 bases identical to TRBD2. Germline V gives CDR1 MNHEY, CDR2 SMNVEV (reference sequence). With 6 bases clipped from V and 0 bases from J, the junction kept 9 bases outside the gene matches. This CDR3 contains 17 residues. CDR3: CASSWRGGASSYNEQFF. The CDR3 bases are TGTGCCAGCAGCTGGCGGGGGGGAGCAAGCTCCTACAATGAGCAGTTCTTC.

This chain uses TRBV19 with TRBJ2-7, with D possibly being TRBD1 (5 bases). The length of the CDR3 is 14 residues. Per germline, CDR1 LNHDA and CDR2 SQIVND (reference sequence). V was pared by 5 bases and J by 0 bases, with 11 bases between. CDR3 region: CASSQTESSYEQYF. CDR3 nucleotide sequence: TGTGCCAGTAGTCAGACAGAGAGCTCCTACGAGCAGTACTTC.

The table lists this clone with a few counts. The chain couples TRBV5-1 to TRBJ2-5, with 8 bases identical to TRBD2. With V trimmed by 2 bases and J by 5 bases, 8 bases remained unmatched. In germline, CDR1 is SGHRS, CDR2 YFSETQ. CDR3 length: 15 amino acids. CDR3 region: CASSFSGTSYETQYF. In nucleotides, the CDR3 is TGCGCCAGCAGCTTCTCCGGGACTAGTTACGAGACCCAGTACTTC.

This chain uses TRBV4-1 with TRBJ2-1; 7 positions match TRBD2. V gave up 6 bases and J gave up 9 bases; unmatched junction bases: 11. Germline CDR1 reads MGHRA; CDR2 reads YSYEKL. The CDR3 extends over 14 amino acids. The CDR3, as DNA: TGCGCCAGCAGAATGATGAGCGGGACCGGTGAGCAGTTCTTC. Protein product: CASRMMSGTGEQFF.

The chain has TRBV11-3 and TRBJ2-1; 7 bases are shared with TRBD2. CDR3 size: 14 residues. V lost 3 bases and J lost 1; bases outside the gene matches: 0. Germline CDR1 and CDR2: SGHNT and YENEEA. The CDR3 spells CASSLGGSYNEQFF. The DNA for the CDR3 is TGTGCCAGCAGCTTGGGGGGGTCCTACAATGAGCAGTTCTTC.

V is TRBV18 and J is TRBJ2-3, with TRBD2 as a possible D gene (6 bases). Germline V gene sequence: CDR1 KGHSH, CDR2 LQKENI. With 6 bases removed from V and 2 bases from J, the gap between germline ends came to 12 bases. This CDR3 has 14 residues. The CDR3 coding sequence is TGTGCCAGCTCCTGGGACTCCTACACAGATACGCAGTATTTT. Protein product: CASSWDSYTDTQYF. The whole variable domain, filled in from reference TRBV18 and TRBJ2-3, reads NAGVMQNPRHLVRRRGQEARLRCSPMKGHSHVYWYRQLPEEGLKFMVYLQKENIIDESGMPKERFSAEFPKEGPSILRIQQVVRGDSAAYFCASSWDSYTDTQYFGPGTRLTVL.

The J gene is TRBJ2-1, the V gene TRBV5-4, with 13 positions matching TRBD2. Trimming cost V 0 bases and J 1 base; bases outside gene matches: 10. Germline V gene data show CDR1 as SGHNT and CDR2 as YYREEE (reference sequence). There are 20 residues in the CDR3. The CDR3 DNA follows: TGTGCCAGCAGCTTGGGGACTAGCGGGAGACGAGTTGGATCCTACAATGAGCAGTTCTTC. Amino acid sequence: CASSLGTSGRRVGSYNEQFF.